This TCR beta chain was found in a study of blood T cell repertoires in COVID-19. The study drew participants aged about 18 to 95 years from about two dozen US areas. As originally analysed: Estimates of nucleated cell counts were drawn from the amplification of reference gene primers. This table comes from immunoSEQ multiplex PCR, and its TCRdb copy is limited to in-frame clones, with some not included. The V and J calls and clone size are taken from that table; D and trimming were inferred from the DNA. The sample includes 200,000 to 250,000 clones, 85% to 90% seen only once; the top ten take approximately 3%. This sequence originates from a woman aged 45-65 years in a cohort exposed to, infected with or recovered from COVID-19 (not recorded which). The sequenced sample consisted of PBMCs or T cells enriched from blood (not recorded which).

As DNA, the CDR3 is TGTGCCAGCAGGCAGGGCGCAGGGCCCCAGCATTTT. Its translation: CASRQGAGPQHF. The chain links TRBV6-5 to TRBJ1-5; possible D gene TRBD1, 5 bases. The CDR3 loop spans 12 amino acids. Trimming removed 6 bases from V and 9 bases from J, with 12 bases in between. Germline-derived CDR1 and CDR2 are MNHEY and SVGAGI.